These T cell receptor beta chains were read from a single sample in a study of CD8 T cell repertoires and HIV-1 epitope variants. Assay used: immunoSEQ multiplex PCR; TCRdb lists only in-frame clones, some missing. The profile shows several thousand clones, less than 75% of them singletons. Their target antigens are unknown. Sequencing was carried out using cultured CD8+ T cells derived from PBMCs. These receptors came from a male donor with HIV. Both conserved end residues are part of each CDR3. The D gene is left open where the match is weak. A clone size is listed for some rows: how often the clone was seen (once, few, many), or a class if it is expanded.

V gene	D gene	J gene	clone size	CDR3 protein	CDR3 DNA
TRBV7-7	TRBD1	TRBJ2-2	-	CASSLGQGARTGELFF	TGTGCCAGCAGCCTCGGGCAGGGGGCGAGAACCGGGGAGCTGTTTTTT
TRBV19	TRBD1	TRBJ2-1	once	CASSMATGGWDEQFF	TGTGCCAGTAGTATGGCGACAGGGGGCTGGGATGAGCAGTTCTTC
TRBV27	TRBD2	TRBJ2-3	-	CASSLKPGLAGESDTQYF	TGTGCCAGCAGTCTGAAACCGGGACTAGCGGGAGAGTCAGATACGCAGTATTTT
TRBV15	-	TRBJ2-7	few	CATSRDPSSEQYF	TGTGCCACCAGCAGAGATCCGAGTTCCGAGCAGTACTTC
TRBV6-5	-	TRBJ1-6	-	CASSESGWEPLHF	TGTGCCAGCAGTGAAAGTGGGTGGGAACCCCTCCACTTT
TRBV30	-	TRBJ1-1	-	CAWSQTAPDRARAFF	TGTGCCTGGAGCCAAACCGCCCCCGACCGCGCTCGAGCTTTCTTT
TRBV28	TRBD2	TRBJ2-1	-	CATKREVSSYNEQFF	TGTGCCACTAAGCGGGAGGTTAGCTCCTACAATGAGCAGTTCTTC
TRBV5-1	TRBD2	TRBJ2-7	few	CASSLAGLAGTYEQYF	TGCGCCAGCAGCTTGGCCGGTCTAGCGGGAACCTACGAGCAGTACTTC
TRBV19	TRBD2	TRBJ2-3	-	CASSSGTSGGDGTDTQYF	TGTGCCAGTAGTTCCGGGACTAGCGGGGGGGATGGCACAGATACGCAGTATTTT
TRBV10-3	TRBD1	TRBJ2-6	-	CAIRTGDRAGANVLTF	TGTGCCATCAGGACCGGGGACAGGGCTGGGGCCAACGTCCTGACTTTC
TRBV9	-	TRBJ2-5	-	CASSPRQTQETQYF	TGTGCCAGCAGCCCTCGACAGACCCAAGAGACCCAGTACTTC
TRBV2	-	TRBJ2-7	-	CASSERGYSYEQYF	TGTGCCAGCAGTGAGCGGGGATACTCCTACGAGCAGTACTTC